What follows describes a single T cell receptor (beta chain). Some clones are missing from TCRdb's copy, which holds only in-frame ones; the method was immunoSEQ multiplex PCR. The profile shows some 190,000 clones, roughly 84% of them singletons. The CDR3 has 14 amino acids. V lost 2 bases, J lost 2 bases, and 1 base stayed unmatched. Germline loops: CDR1 SGHTA, CDR2 FQGNSA. The data stem from a study of blood T cell repertoires in COVID-19. Grouping used clinical history reported by participants in a survey and questionnaire. Sequencing used PBMCs or T cells enriched from blood (not recorded which). The sequence came from a woman aged 25 to 39 who had been exposed to COVID-19. The chain carries TRBV7-2 and TRBJ2-7, with 9 bases matching TRBD2. Written as DNA, the CDR3 is TGTGCCAGCAGCTTACCTAGCGGGGCCTACGAGCAGTACTTC. It translates to CASSLPSGAYEQYF.